Each of the 29 T cell receptor beta chains below was sequenced from the same sample in a study of spatial heterogeneity in lung cancer. The time point was: sample taken at primary tumor resection. TCRdb independently ran MiXCR on the 5' RACE reads; one entry per CDR3 protein. Of under 2,500 distinct CDR3 sequences listed, about 22% are singletons. Sequencing used normal lung tissue next to the tumor, obtained at surgery. These receptors originate from a male donor with early-stage non-small cell lung cancer.

This chain connects TRBV13 to TRBJ2-5; D remains ambiguous. Germline assignment: CDR1 PRHDT and CDR2 FYEKMQ (reference sequence). This CDR3 is 12 amino acids long. V gave up 2 bases and J gave up 5 bases, with 6 bases separating them. CDR3 nucleotides: TGTGCCAGCAGCTTATTGGGGGAGACCCAGTACTTC. Its protein is CASSLLGETQYF.

By share of the sample, this clonotype is medium-sized. The V call is TRBV20-1, the J call TRBJ2-5; 8 bases are a match to TRBD1. This CDR3 contains 13 residues. Germline lookup yields CDR1 DFQATT and CDR2 SNEGSKA (reference sequence). J gave up 5 bases and V 5 bases, and 7 bases lay outside the gene matches. The CDR3 DNA reads as TGCAGTGCTGAAGACAGGGGTGGGGAGACCCAGTACTTC. Residues: CSAEDRGGETQYF.

This clonotype has a single count. This chain joins TRBV2 and TRBJ1-2; 9 nucleotides match TRBD1. Trimming removed 7 bases from V and 2 bases from J; junction bases left unmatched: 5. CDR1 and CDR2 (germline): SNHLY, FYNNEI. The CDR3 contains 14 residues. The CDR3 sequence: CASNTGGANYGYTF. The DNA for the CDR3 is TGTGCCAGCAATACAGGGGGCGCGAACTATGGCTACACCTTC.

This clonotype was counted only a few times. The gene calls are TRBV2 and TRBJ2-7, with D unresolved. V lost 5 bases and J lost 6, with 8 bases in between. The germline V gene has CDR1 SNHLY and CDR2 FYNNEI. This CDR3 spans 11 amino acids. CDR3 loop: CASSPTAEQYF. DNA of the CDR3: TGTGCCAGCAGTCCGACTGCCGAGCAGTACTTC.

This clonotype was observed a few times. This chain connects TRBV4-3 to TRBJ1-6; D not resolved. The CDR3 loop spans 16 amino acids. The V end lost 0 bases, the J end lost 9 bases, and 15 bases lay between the germline ends. Germline CDR1 reads LGHNA; CDR2 reads YSLEER. As DNA, the CDR3 is TGCGCCAGCAGCCAAGATGTTACAGTAGGTGGTTCACCCCTCCACTTT. Its protein product is CASSQDVTVGGSPLHF.

This rearrangement joins TRBV3-1 to TRBJ2-7; D might be TRBD2 (6 bases). Germline CDR1 and CDR2: LGHDT and YNNKEL (reference sequence). V was pared by 2 bases and J by 7 bases, with 9 bases between. The CDR3 spans 12 residues. The CDR3, as DNA: TGTGCCAGCAGCCAAAACCGGGGGGAGCAGTACTTC. It encodes CASSQNRGEQYF.

This clonotype has only a few counts. This CDR3 reads CAWSDTGHTEAFF. Here the CDR3 DNA reads TGTGCCTGGAGCGATACAGGACACACTGAAGCTTTCTTT. The chain carries TRBV30 and TRBJ1-1; D may be TRBD1 (5 bases). This CDR3 comprises 13 residues. Germline lookup yields CDR1 GTSNPN and CDR2 SVGIG (reference sequence). Trimming stripped 3 bases from V and 3 bases from J, with 11 bases between. Based on the CDR3 plus reference TRBV30 and TRBJ1-1, the full variable domain is SQTIHQWPATLVQPVGSPLSLECTVEGTSNPNLYWYRQAAGRGLQLLFYSVGIGQISSEVPQNLSASRPQDRQFILSSKKLLLSDSGFYLCAWSDTGHTEAFFGQGTRLTVV.

This clonotype was seen only a few times. CDR3 amino acids: CASTPTGNNSPLHF. CDR3 coding DNA: TGTGCCAGCACCCCGACAGGCAATAATTCACCCCTCCACTTT. The V gene is TRBV28, the J gene TRBJ1-6, with D maybe TRBD1 (6 bases). This CDR3 is 14 amino acids long. In germline, CDR1 is MDHEN, CDR2 SYDVKM. Trimming removed 7 bases from V and 5 bases from J, with 12 bases in between.

This clonotype was observed a few times. The chain joins TRBV7-2 to TRBJ2-1; D might be TRBD2 (7 bases). V lost 2 bases to trimming and J lost 9 bases, with 20 bases between them. There are 16 residues in the CDR3. The germline gives CDR1 SGHTA, CDR2 FQGNSA. The CDR3 bases are TGTGCCAGCAGCTTAAGCGGGGACAAGGCCTCCGGTGAGCAGTTCTTC. Its protein product is CASSLSGDKASGEQFF. Variable domain in full (rest from reference TRBV7-2 and TRBJ2-1): GAGVSQSPSNKVTEKGKDVELRCDPISGHTALYWYRQSLGQGLEFLIYFQGNSAPDKSGLPSDRFSAERTGGSVSTLTIQRTQQEDSAVYLCASSLSGDKASGEQFFGPGTRLTVL.

This clonotype was detected many times. V usage is TRBV6-2 or TRBV6-3 and J usage is TRBJ2-3, with 9 bases identical to TRBD2. This CDR3 is 16 amino acids long. Germline V gene data show CDR1 as MNHEY and CDR2 as SVGEGT. After removal of 6 bases from V and 6 bases from J, the junction contained 13 bases not matched to a gene. This chain's CDR3 is CASRVDLAGASDTQYF. The CDR3 DNA sequence: TGTGCCAGCAGGGTGGACTTAGCGGGAGCATCGGATACGCAGTATTTT.

In nucleotides, the CDR3 is TGTGCCAGCAGTTACCGCGCTAGCGGCACAGATACGCAGTATTTT. Encoded protein: CASSYRASGTDTQYF. The chain uses TRBV6-6 and TRBJ2-3; possible D gene TRBD2, 6 bases. Germline values: CDR1 MNHNY, CDR2 SVGAGI (reference sequence). The CDR3 has 15 residues. V shed 2 bases and J shed 1 base, with 10 bases lying between them.

V and J are TRBV6-5 and TRBJ2-2; D possibly corresponds to TRBD2 (7 bases). From germline, CDR1 is MNHEY and CDR2 SVGAGI. V lost 7 bases to trimming and J lost 2 bases, with 17 bases between them. The length of the CDR3 is 16 residues. The CDR3 here is CASTALGGGNTGELFF. CDR3 DNA sequence: TGTGCCAGCACCGCCCTGGGGGGGGGCAACACCGGGGAGCTGTTTTTT.

This clonotype has only a few counts. CDR3 DNA sequence: TGTGCCAGCAGCTTCTCTCAAGAGACCCAGTACTTC. Protein sequence: CASSFSQETQYF. J is TRBJ2-5 and V is TRBV7-2; D is unclear. From germline, CDR1 is SGHTA and CDR2 FQGNSA. Trimming shortened V by 3 bases and J by 2 bases, and 4 bases separated the two germline ends. The CDR3 totals 12 residues.

This clonotype appeared once. In nucleotides, the CDR3 is TGTGCCAGCAGTTTTCCTGGGGACTACTACGAGCAGTACTTC. Protein product: CASSFPGDYYEQYF. The V and J genes are TRBV28 and TRBJ2-7; 7 bases map to TRBD2. CDR1 and CDR2 (germline): MDHEN, SYDVKM. This CDR3 is built from 14 residues. V dropped 3 bases and J dropped 3; count of bases not matched to a gene: 5.

This clonotype was observed a handful of times. Here the CDR3 reads CSVRQGGYGYTF. The CDR3 DNA sequence: TGCAGCGTCCGACAGGGAGGCTATGGCTACACCTTC. This chain connects TRBV29-1 to TRBJ1-2; 7 bases fit TRBD1. The CDR3 spans 12 residues. V was pared by 6 bases and J by 4 bases, with 5 bases of the junction left unmatched. Looked up from germline, CDR1 is SQVTM and CDR2 is ANQGSEA. Drawing the rest from reference TRBV29-1 and TRBJ1-2, the complete variable domain is SAVISQKPSRDICQRGTSLTIQCQVDSQVTMMFWYRQQPGQSLTLIATANQGSEATYESGFVIDKFPISRPNLTFSTLTVSNMSPEDSSIYLCSVRQGGYGYTFGSGTRLTVV.

The rearrangement links TRBV28 to TRBJ1-3; D is unresolved. Germline V gene data show CDR1 as MDHEN and CDR2 as SYDVKM. This CDR3 comprises 18 residues. With 3 bases removed from V and 0 bases from J, the gap between germline ends came to 18 bases. The CDR3 reads CASSLGPGAGRSGNTIYF. CDR3 nucleotides: TGTGCCAGCAGTTTGGGCCCGGGAGCGGGCCGCTCTGGAAACACCATATATTTT. The full variable domain, in which reference TRBV28 and TRBJ1-3 provide the parts outside the CDR3, is DVKVTQSSRYLVKRTGEKVFLECVQDMDHENMFWYRQDPGLGLRLIYFSYDVKMKEKGDIPEGYSVSREKKERFSLILESASTNQTSMYLCASSLGPGAGRSGNTIYFGEGSWLTVV.

The V gene is TRBV2, the J gene TRBJ2-1; a weak D match, TRBD1 (6 bases). This CDR3 is built from 12 residues. With 3 bases removed from V and 8 bases from J, the gap between germline ends came to 8 bases. Germline CDR1 is SNHLY and CDR2 is FYNNEI. The CDR3 bases are TGTGCCAGCAGTGACACAGGGTATGAGCAGTTCTTC. Its protein product is CASSDTGYEQFF.

This clonotype came up many times. The chain combines TRBV12-3 or TRBV12-4 with TRBJ2-5, with D perhaps TRBD1 (6 bases). There are 16 residues in the CDR3. V gave up 4 bases and J gave up 2 bases, with 17 bases separating them. This CDR3 reads CASSSLPGQRQETQYF. In DNA, the CDR3 is TGTGCCAGCAGTTCTTTACCGGGACAACGACAAGAGACCCAGTACTTC.

The V gene is TRBV20-1, the J gene TRBJ2-1; no clear D gene. Trimming took off 1 base at V and 0 bases at J, with 10 bases between the two ends. Germline V gene sequence: CDR1 DFQATT, CDR2 SNEGSKA (reference sequence). This CDR3 is 15 amino acids long. The CDR3 region is CSARGHASSYNEQFF. As DNA, the CDR3 is TGCAGTGCTAGAGGTCACGCTAGCTCCTACAATGAGCAGTTCTTC.

The J gene is TRBJ2-7, the V gene TRBV6-5; TRBD2 aligns across 12 bases. There are 16 residues in the CDR3. The V gene end was trimmed by 6 bases and the J gene end by 0 bases; junction bases not matched to a gene: 6. Germline V gene data show CDR1 as MNHEY and CDR2 as SVGAGI. The CDR3 nucleotides are TGTGCCAGCAGCCGACTAGCGGGGGTGAGCTCCTACGAGCAGTACTTC. Amino acids: CASSRLAGVSSYEQYF.

The gene calls are TRBV12-3 or TRBV12-4 and TRBJ2-7, with no clear D. V dropped 4 bases and J dropped 6 bases, with 10 bases sitting between them. The CDR3 is made up of 12 amino acids. CDR3 sequence: CASSSNSREQYF. The CDR3 nucleotides read TGTGCCAGCAGTTCCAACAGCCGCGAGCAGTACTTC.

This sequence joins TRBV3-1 and TRBJ2-1; D not resolved. There are 15 residues in the CDR3. Germline CDR1 is LGHDT and CDR2 is YNNKEL (reference sequence). The germline V and J ends were trimmed by 0 bases and 10 bases, with 16 bases remaining between them. The CDR3 sequence: CASSQEDLSRKEQFF. The CDR3 DNA reads TGTGCCAGCAGCCAAGAGGACCTAAGCAGAAAGGAGCAGTTCTTC.

This clonotype is labeled as large. The V gene is TRBV5-1, the J gene TRBJ2-7, with 7 bases aligning to TRBD2. J lost 4 bases, V lost 4 bases, and 23 bases had no gene match. From germline, CDR1 is SGHRS and CDR2 YFSETQ. The CDR3 has 19 residues. CDR3 coding DNA: TGCGCCAGCAGCCGCCGTAGGGGTACGGCGGGGGACCCGGGGTACGAGCAGTACTTC. Translated, it gives CASSRRRGTAGDPGYEQYF.

The chain couples TRBV5-4 to TRBJ2-6; the D gene is possibly TRBD1 (5 bases). The V end lost 3 bases, the J end lost 1 base, and 5 bases lay between the germline ends. CDR3 size: 14 residues. The germline gives CDR1 SGHNT, CDR2 YYREEE (reference sequence). CDR3 amino acids: CASSSGSGANVLTF. The CDR3, as DNA: TGTGCCAGCAGCTCAGGGTCTGGGGCCAACGTCCTGACTTTC.

This chain connects TRBV28 to TRBJ1-5; D is perhaps TRBD1 (6 bases). Looked up from germline, CDR1 is MDHEN and CDR2 is SYDVKM. CDR3 length: 14 residues. The V end was cut by 1 base, the J end by 9 bases, with 13 bases between. CDR3 DNA sequence: TGTGCCAGCAGTTTATCCGGACAGTCCACGCCCCAGCATTTT. Amino acid sequence: CASSLSGQSTPQHF.

The chain joins TRBV5-1 to TRBJ2-7; 9 bases line up with TRBD2. The CDR3 spans 16 residues. Trimming took 4 bases from V and 2 from J; bases not matched to a gene: 10. Germline CDR1 reads SGHRS; CDR2 reads YFSETQ. Here the CDR3 reads CASSRNLAGQTYEQYF. In DNA form, the CDR3 reads TGCGCCAGCAGCCGAAACCTAGCGGGACAAACCTACGAGCAGTACTTC.

This clonotype was detected a few times. The chain joins TRBV6-5 to TRBJ2-1; 7 bases are a match to TRBD2. The V gene's germline CDR1 is MNHEY and CDR2 SVGAGI. CDR3 length equals 16 residues. The V segment lost 6 bases and the J segment 6 bases; nucleotides outside the gene matches: 14. CDR3 amino acids: CASRTSGLAASNEQFF. CDR3 nucleotides: TGTGCCAGCAGAACCTCCGGGCTAGCGGCCTCCAATGAGCAGTTCTTC.

This clonotype was seen more than once but under ten times. The rearrangement joins TRBV7-6 to TRBJ2-3; 14 nucleotides line up with TRBD2. The CDR3 is made up of 17 amino acids. Per germline, CDR1 SGHVS and CDR2 FNYEAQ. V shed 3 bases, J shed 4 bases, and the junction held 6 bases outside the gene matches. CDR3 DNA sequence: TGTGCCAGCAGCTTCCGGACTAGCGGGAGGAACCCAGATACGCAGTATTTT. Protein product: CASSFRTSGRNPDTQYF.

The chain has TRBV5-1 and TRBJ2-7; D unresolved. The CDR3 has 14 residues. Germline CDR1 is SGHRS and CDR2 is YFSETQ. With 0 bases removed from V and 0 bases from J, the gap between germline ends came to 7 bases. The CDR3 bases are TGCGCCAGCAGCTTGGGAGACCTCTCCTACGAGCAGTACTTC. Its translation: CASSLGDLSYEQYF.